This T cell receptor (beta chain) was sequenced during a study of blood T cell repertoires in COVID-19. At the level of the study: COVID-19 samples, acute and convalescent, were from the United States, Italy and Spain.

Per the original data handling: Cell counts per sample came from amplifying reference gene primers. Method: immunoSEQ multiplex PCR; TCRdb's copy keeps in-frame clones and lacks some. The V and J calls and clone size come from that table; D and trimming were worked out from the DNA. The profile shows 100,000 or so clones, approximately 86% of them singletons. Trimming shortened V by 6 bases and J by 6 bases, and 18 bases separated the two germline ends. Germline CDR1 reads LNHDA; CDR2 reads SQIVND (reference sequence). The CDR3 is made up of 14 amino acids. Individuals drawn from about two dozen US areas were about 18 to 90 years old. Two negative PCRs, clearance, or symptom resolution characterized the recovered Cohort 3 donors.

The clonotype originates from a woman in her forties or fifties who had recovered from COVID-19. Specimen: PBMCs or T cells enriched from blood (not recorded which). The chain combines TRBV19 with TRBJ2-7; possible D gene TRBD1, 6 bases. CDR3 in DNA: TGTGCCAGTAGCTCAGGGGTCGACTATGGCGAGCAGTACTTC. This translates into CASSSGVDYGEQYF.